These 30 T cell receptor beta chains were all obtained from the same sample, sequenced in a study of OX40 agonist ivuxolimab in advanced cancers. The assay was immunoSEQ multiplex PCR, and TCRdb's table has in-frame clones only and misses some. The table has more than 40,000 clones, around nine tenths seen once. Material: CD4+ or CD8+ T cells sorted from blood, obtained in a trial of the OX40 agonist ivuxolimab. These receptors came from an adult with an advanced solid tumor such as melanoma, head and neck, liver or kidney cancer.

CDR3 protein: CASSGTDNVYQETQYF. The CDR3 nucleotides are TGTGCCAGCAGTGGGACAGACAATGTGTACCAAGAGACCCAGTACTTC. The chain uses TRBV2 and TRBJ2-5; tentative D call: TRBD1 (6 bases). Germline CDR1 SNHLY, CDR2 FYNNEI. CDR3 length: 16 residues. The germline V and J ends were trimmed by 4 bases and 0 bases, with 15 bases remaining between them.

The CDR3 is CASSLYSAGASNQPQHF. The CDR3, as DNA: TGTGCCAGCAGTTTATATTCGGCAGGGGCGAGCAATCAGCCCCAGCATTTT. This chain joins TRBV27 and TRBJ1-5; tentative D call: TRBD1 (6 bases). Germline V gene data show CDR1 as MNHEY and CDR2 as SMNVEV (reference sequence). The CDR3 runs to 17 residues. V was cut by 1 base and J by 1 base, with 14 bases left in between.

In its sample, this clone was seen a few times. DNA of the CDR3: TGTGCCAGCAGTCCCCGCGAGTGGGGGGAGACCCAGTACTTC. This sequence encodes CASSPREWGETQYF. The chain joins TRBV6-6 to TRBJ2-5, with D perhaps given as TRBD1 or TRBD2 (5 bases each). The length of the CDR3 is 14 residues. Looked up from germline, CDR1 is MNHNY and CDR2 is SVGAGI (reference sequence). Trimming cost V 5 bases and J 5 bases, with 15 bases left between them.

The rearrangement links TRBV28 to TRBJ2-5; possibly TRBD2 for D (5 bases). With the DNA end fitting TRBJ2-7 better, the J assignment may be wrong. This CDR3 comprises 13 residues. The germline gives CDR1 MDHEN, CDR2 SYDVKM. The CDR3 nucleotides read TGTGCCAGCAGTTTCGGGATCTCCTACGAGCAGTACTTC. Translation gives CASSFGISYEQYF.

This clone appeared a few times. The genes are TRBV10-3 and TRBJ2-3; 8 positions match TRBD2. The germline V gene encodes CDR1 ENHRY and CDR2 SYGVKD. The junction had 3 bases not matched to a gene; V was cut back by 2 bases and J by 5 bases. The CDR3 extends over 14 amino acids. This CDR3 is CAISEKREQDTQYF. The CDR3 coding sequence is TGTGCCATCAGTGAGAAGCGGGAGCAAGATACGCAGTATTTT.

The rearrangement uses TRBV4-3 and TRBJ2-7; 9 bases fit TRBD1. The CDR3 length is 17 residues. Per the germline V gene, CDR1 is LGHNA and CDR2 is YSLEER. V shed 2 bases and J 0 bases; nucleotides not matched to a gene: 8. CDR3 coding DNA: TGCGCCAGCAGCCAATCGGCACAGGGGGCCCTCTCCTACGAGCAGTACTTC. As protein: CASSQSAQGALSYEQYF.

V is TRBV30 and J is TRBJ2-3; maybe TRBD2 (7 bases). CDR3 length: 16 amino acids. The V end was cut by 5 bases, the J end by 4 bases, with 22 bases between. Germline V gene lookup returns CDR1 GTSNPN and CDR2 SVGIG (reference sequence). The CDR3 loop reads CAWESGTTGRADTQYF. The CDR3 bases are TGTGCCTGGGAATCGGGGACTACAGGGCGCGCAGATACGCAGTATTTT.

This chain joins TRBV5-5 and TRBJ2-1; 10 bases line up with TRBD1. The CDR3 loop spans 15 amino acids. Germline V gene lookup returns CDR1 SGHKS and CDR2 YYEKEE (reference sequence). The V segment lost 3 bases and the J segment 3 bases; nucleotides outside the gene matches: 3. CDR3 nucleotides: TGTGCCAGCAGCTCGGGGACAGGGGACTACAATGAGCAGTTCTTC. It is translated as CASSSGTGDYNEQFF.

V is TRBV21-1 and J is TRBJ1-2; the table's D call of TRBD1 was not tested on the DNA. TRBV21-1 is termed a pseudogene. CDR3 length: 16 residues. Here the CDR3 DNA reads TGTGCCAGCAGCAAAGAACTGAGTGGGCAGAACTATGGCTACACCTTC. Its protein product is CASSKELSGQNYGYTF.

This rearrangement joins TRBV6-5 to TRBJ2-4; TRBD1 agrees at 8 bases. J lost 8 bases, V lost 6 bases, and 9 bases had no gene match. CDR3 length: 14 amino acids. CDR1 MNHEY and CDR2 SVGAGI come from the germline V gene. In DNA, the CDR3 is TGTGCCAGCAGCGACAGGGGAAAAGAGGACATTCAGTACTTC. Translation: CASSDRGKEDIQYF.

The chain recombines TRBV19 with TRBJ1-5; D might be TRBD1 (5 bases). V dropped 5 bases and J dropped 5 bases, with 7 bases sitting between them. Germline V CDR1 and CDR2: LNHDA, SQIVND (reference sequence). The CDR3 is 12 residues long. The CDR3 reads CASSLQDQPQHF. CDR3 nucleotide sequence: TGTGCCAGTAGTCTACAGGATCAGCCCCAGCATTTT.

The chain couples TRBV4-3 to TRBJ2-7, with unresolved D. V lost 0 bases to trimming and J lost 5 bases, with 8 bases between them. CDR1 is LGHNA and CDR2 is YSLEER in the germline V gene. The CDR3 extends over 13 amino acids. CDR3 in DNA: TGCGCCAGCAGCCAAGATCGCGGCGACGAGCAGTACTTC. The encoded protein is CASSQDRGDEQYF.

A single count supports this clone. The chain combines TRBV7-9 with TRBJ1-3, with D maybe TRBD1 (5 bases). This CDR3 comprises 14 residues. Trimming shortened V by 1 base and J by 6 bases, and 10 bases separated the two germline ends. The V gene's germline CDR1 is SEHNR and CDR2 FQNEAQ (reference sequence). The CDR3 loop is CASSLGTGQNTIYF. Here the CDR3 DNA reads TGTGCCAGCAGCTTAGGAACAGGACAAAACACCATATATTTT.

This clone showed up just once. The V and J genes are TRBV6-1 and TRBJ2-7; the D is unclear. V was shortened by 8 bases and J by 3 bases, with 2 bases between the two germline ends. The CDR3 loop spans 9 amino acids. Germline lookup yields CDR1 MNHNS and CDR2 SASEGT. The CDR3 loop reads CASHYEQYF. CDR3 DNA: TGTGCCAGCCACTACGAGCAGTACTTC.

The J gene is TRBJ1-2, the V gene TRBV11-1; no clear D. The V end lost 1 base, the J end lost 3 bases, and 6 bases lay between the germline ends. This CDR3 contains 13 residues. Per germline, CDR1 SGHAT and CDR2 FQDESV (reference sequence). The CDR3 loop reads CASSLDGYYGYTF. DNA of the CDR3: TGTGCCAGCAGCTTAGACGGCTACTATGGCTACACCTTC.

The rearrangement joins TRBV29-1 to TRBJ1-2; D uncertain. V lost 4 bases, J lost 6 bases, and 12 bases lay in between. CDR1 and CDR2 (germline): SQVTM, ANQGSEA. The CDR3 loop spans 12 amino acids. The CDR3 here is CSVAGGEDGYTF. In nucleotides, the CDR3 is TGCAGCGTTGCTGGCGGGGAGGATGGCTACACCTTC.

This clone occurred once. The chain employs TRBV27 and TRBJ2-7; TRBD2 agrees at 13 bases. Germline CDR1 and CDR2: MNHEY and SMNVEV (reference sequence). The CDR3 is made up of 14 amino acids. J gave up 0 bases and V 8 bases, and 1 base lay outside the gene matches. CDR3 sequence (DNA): TGTGCCAGCGGACTAGCGGGGGACTCCTACGAGCAGTACTTC. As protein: CASGLAGDSYEQYF.

For the CDR3, the DNA is TGCGCCAGCAGCCAAGGTATGGAGGGAGGCTATGGCTACACCTTC. Its translation is CASSQGMEGGYGYTF. This sequence joins TRBV4-3 and TRBJ1-2; no definite D call. The CDR3 contains 15 residues. Per germline, CDR1 LGHNA and CDR2 YSLEER. V shed 1 base and J shed 4 bases, with 13 bases lying between them.

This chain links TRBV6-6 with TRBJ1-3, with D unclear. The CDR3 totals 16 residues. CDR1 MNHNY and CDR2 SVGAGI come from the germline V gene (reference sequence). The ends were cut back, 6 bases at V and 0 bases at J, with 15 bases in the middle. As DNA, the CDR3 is TGTGCCAGCAGCTCACACAGTCCCTCCTCTGGAAACACCATATATTTT. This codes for CASSSHSPSSGNTIYF.

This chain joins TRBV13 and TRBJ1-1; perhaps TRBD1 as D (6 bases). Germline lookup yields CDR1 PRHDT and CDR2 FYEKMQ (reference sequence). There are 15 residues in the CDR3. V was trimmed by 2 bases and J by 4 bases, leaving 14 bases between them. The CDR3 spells CASSLWGAGGTEAFF. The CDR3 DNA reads TGTGCCAGCAGCTTATGGGGGGCGGGGGGCACTGAAGCTTTCTTT. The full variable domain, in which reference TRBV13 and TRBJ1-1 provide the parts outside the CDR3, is AAGVIQSPRHLIKEKRETATLKCYPIPRHDTVYWYQQGPGQDPQFLISFYEKMQSDKGSIPDRFSAQQFSDYHSELNMSSLELGDSALYFCASSLWGAGGTEAFFGQGTRLTVV.

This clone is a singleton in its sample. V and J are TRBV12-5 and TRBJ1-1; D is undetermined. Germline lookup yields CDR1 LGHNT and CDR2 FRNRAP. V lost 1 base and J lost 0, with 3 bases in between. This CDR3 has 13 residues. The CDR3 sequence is CASGLEMNTEAFF. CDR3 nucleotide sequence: TGTGCTAGTGGTTTGGAAATGAACACTGAAGCTTTCTTT.

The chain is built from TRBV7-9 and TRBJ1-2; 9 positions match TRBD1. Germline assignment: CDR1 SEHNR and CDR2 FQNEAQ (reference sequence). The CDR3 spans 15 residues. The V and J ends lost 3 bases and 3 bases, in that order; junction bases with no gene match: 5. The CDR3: CASSFITGGDYGYTF. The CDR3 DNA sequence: TGTGCCAGCAGCTTTATTACAGGGGGCGACTATGGCTACACCTTC.

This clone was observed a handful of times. CDR3 protein: CAWSVWGGSTEAFF. CDR3 nucleotides: TGTGCCTGGAGTGTCTGGGGGGGGTCCACTGAAGCTTTCTTT. The V gene is TRBV30, the J gene TRBJ1-1; possibly TRBD1 for D (5 bases). Germline loops: CDR1 GTSNPN, CDR2 SVGIG (reference sequence). The CDR3 sequence is 14 residues long. Trimming left V 0 bases short and J 4 bases short, with 12 bases between.

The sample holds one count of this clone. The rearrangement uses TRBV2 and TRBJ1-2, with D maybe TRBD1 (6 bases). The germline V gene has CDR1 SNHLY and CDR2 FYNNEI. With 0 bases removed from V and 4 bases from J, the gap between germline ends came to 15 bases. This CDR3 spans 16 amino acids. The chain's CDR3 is CASSEARSGASYGYTF. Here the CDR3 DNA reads TGTGCCAGCAGTGAAGCCCGCTCGGGGGCTAGCTATGGCTACACCTTC.

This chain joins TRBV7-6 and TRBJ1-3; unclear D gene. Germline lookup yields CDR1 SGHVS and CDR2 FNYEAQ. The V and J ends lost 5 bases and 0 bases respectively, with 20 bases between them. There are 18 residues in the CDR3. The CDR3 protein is CASSPEHHGLRSGNTIYF. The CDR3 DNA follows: TGTGCCAGCAGCCCAGAGCACCATGGACTGCGCTCTGGAAACACCATATATTTT.

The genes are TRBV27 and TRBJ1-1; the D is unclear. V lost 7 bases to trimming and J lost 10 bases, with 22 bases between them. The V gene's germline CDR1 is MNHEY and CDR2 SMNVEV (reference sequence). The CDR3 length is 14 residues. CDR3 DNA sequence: TGTGCCAGCATGGGCGGAGAGAGGGTTCGGGGAGCTTTCTTT. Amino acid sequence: CASMGGERVRGAFF.

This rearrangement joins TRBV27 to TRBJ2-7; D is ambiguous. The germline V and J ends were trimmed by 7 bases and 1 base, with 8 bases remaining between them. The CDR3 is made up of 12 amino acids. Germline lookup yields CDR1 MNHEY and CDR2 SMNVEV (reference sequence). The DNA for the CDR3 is TGTGCCAGCATCTCCGTATCCTACGAGCAGTACTTC. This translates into CASISVSYEQYF.

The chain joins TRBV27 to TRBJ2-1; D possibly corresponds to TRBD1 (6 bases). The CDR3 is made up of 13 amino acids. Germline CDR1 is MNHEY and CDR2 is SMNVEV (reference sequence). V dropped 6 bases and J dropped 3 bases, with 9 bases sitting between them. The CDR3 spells CASSPTGYNEQFF. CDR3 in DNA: TGTGCCAGCAGCCCGACAGGCTACAATGAGCAGTTCTTC.

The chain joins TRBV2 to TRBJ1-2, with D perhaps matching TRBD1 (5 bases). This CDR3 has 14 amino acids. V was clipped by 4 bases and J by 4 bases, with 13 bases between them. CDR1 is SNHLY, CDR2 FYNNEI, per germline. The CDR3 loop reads CASSGVGGSYGYTF. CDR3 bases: TGTGCCAGCAGTGGGGTCGGGGGGAGCTATGGCTACACCTTC.

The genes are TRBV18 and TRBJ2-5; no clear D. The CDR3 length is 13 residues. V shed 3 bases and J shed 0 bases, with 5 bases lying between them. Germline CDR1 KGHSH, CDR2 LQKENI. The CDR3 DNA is TGTGCCAGCTCACCCCCGGACCAAGAGACCCAGTACTTC. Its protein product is CASSPPDQETQYF.